What follows is one T cell receptor (beta chain) and its context. This sample was included in a study of blood T cell repertoires in COVID-19. About the study: Samples representing acute and convalescent COVID-19 were sourced from the United States, Italy and Spain. The cDNA or gDNA used as material had been derived from T cells, B-cell-depleted T cells, or PBMCs.

The V gene end was trimmed by 7 bases and the J gene end by 1 base; junction bases not matched to a gene: 5. This CDR3 is built from 14 residues. Germline CDR1 reads SGHKS; CDR2 reads YYEKEE (reference sequence). TCRdb's table, derived via immunoSEQ multiplex PCR, lists solely in-frame clones and lacks some. The sample consists of 150,000 to 190,000 clones, over 70% of them appearing once. The TCR originated in a man aged 55-75 years with acute or convalescent COVID-19. Sample: peripheral blood. The chain couples TRBV5-5 to TRBJ2-7; TRBD1 agrees at 10 bases. CDR3 bases: TGTGCCAGCGGGCCGGGACAGGGGTCCTACGAGCAGTACTTC. Amino acid sequence: CASGPGQGSYEQYF.